The T cell receptor beta chain under discussion was sequenced for a study of blood T cell repertoires in COVID-19. Background on the study: PBMCs, B-cell-depleted T cells, or T cells provided the cDNA or gDNA that made up the material.

Assay used: immunoSEQ multiplex PCR; TCRdb lists only in-frame clones, some missing. The table records 350,000 to 550,000 clones, about 90% of them present only once. Assignment of participants to cohorts was predicated upon participant-reported clinical history. Trimming stripped 3 bases from V and 2 bases from J, with 8 bases between. The CDR3 sequence is 15 residues long. The germline V gene has CDR1 MDHEN and CDR2 SYDVKM. The V call is TRBV28, the J call TRBJ1-6, with unresolved D. The receptor's source is a woman in her late teens or twenties with acute COVID-19. Sequenced: PBMCs or T cells enriched from blood (not recorded which). The CDR3 spells CASSFETPYNSPLHF. In nucleotides, the CDR3 is TGTGCCAGCAGTTTCGAGACACCCTATAATTCACCCCTCCACTTT.